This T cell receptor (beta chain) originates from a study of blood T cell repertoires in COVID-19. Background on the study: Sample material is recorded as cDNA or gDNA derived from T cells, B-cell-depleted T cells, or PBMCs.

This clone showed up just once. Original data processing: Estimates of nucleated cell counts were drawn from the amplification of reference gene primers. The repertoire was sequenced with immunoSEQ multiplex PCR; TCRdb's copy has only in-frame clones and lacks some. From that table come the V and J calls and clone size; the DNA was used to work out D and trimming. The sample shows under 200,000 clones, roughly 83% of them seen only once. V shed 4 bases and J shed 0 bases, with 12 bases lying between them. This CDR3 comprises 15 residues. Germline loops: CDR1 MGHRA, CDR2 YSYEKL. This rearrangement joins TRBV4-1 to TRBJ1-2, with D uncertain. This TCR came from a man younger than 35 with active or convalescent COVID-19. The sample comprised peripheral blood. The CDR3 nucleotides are TGCGCCAGCAGCCCCTTCAGGAAGGCTAACTATGGCTACACCTTC. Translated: CASSPFRKANYGYTF.